What follows are 18 T cell receptor beta chains derived from one specimen sequenced in a study of blood T cell repertoires in COVID-19. Generated by immunoSEQ multiplex PCR, the TCRdb table keeps only in-frame clones and is missing some. This sample has tens of thousands of clones, with around four fifths found just once. The sample consisted of peripheral blood. The receptor set was obtained from a woman aged 70-85 years with active or convalescent COVID-19.

The V gene is TRBV5-6, the J gene TRBJ1-6, with D perhaps TRBD1 (6 bases). The CDR3 is 16 residues long. Per germline, CDR1 SGHDT and CDR2 YYEEEE. V was clipped by 2 bases and J by 2 bases, with 11 bases between them. The CDR3 protein is CASSFVGAPYNSPLHF. In nucleotides, the CDR3 is TGTGCCAGCAGCTTTGTGGGGGCCCCCTATAATTCACCCCTCCACTTT.

This sequence joins TRBV3-1 (or the pseudogene TRBV3-2) and TRBJ1-1; 7 nucleotides agree with TRBD1. V shed 1 base and J 6 bases; nucleotides not matched to a gene: 2. The germline V gene has CDR1 LGHDT and CDR2 YNNKEL (reference sequence). CDR3 length equals 13 residues. The CDR3 protein is CASSQARGAEAFF. CDR3 bases: TGTGCCAGCAGCCAAGCCAGGGGGGCTGAAGCTTTCTTT.

The chain uses TRBV5-8 and TRBJ2-5; D possibly corresponds to TRBD2 (5 bases). Trimming left V 0 bases short and J 0 bases short, with 9 bases between. This CDR3 has 15 amino acids. CDR1 and CDR2 from the germline V gene are SGHTS and YDEGEE. The CDR3 loop reads CASSLALGHQETQYF. CDR3 nucleotides: TGTGCCAGCAGCTTGGCACTAGGGCACCAAGAGACCCAGTACTTC.

This rearrangement joins TRBV11-2 to TRBJ2-3; 7 nucleotides line up with TRBD2. V lost 5 bases to trimming and J lost 5 bases; unmatched junction nucleotides: 7. Per germline, CDR1 SGHAT and CDR2 FQNNGV. This CDR3 contains 14 residues. CDR3 residues: CASSRTSALDTQYF. In nucleotides, the CDR3 is TGTGCCAGCAGCCGAACTAGCGCTCTAGATACGCAGTATTTT.

This chain uses TRBV5-1 with TRBJ2-1, with 9 nucleotides matching TRBD1. Germline CDR1 is SGHRS and CDR2 is YFSETQ. CDR3 size: 15 residues. V lost 4 bases and J lost 4; bases outside the gene matches: 6. CDR3: CASSTRTGVYNEQFF. The CDR3 DNA reads TGCGCCAGCAGCACACGGACAGGGGTTTACAATGAGCAGTTCTTC.

The sample holds one count of this clone. The chain joins TRBV6-5 to TRBJ2-2, with TRBD1 as a possible D gene (6 bases). Per the germline V gene, CDR1 is MNHEY and CDR2 is SVGAGI. With 7 bases removed from V and 4 bases from J, the gap between germline ends came to 13 bases. This CDR3 contains 14 residues. CDR3 nucleotide sequence: TGTGCCAGCACTGCCACAGGGATCACCGGGGAGCTGTTTTTT. Translating gives CASTATGITGELFF.

The J gene is TRBJ2-5, the V gene TRBV18, with TRBD1 matching over 9 bases. The V and J ends lost 3 bases and 2 bases, in that order; junction bases with no gene match: 4. The CDR3 totals 15 residues. CDR1 KGHSH and CDR2 LQKENI come from the germline V gene. CDR3 nucleotides: TGTGCCAGCTCACCTAGGGACAGGGAACAAGAGACCCAGTACTTC. Protein: CASSPRDREQETQYF.

This chain connects TRBV10-2 to TRBJ1-6; TRBD1 aligns across 7 bases. The germline CDR1 and CDR2 sequences are WSHSY and SAAADI. V lost 6 bases and J lost 5; bases outside the gene matches: 10. The CDR3 runs to 16 residues. The CDR3 nucleotides read TGCGCCAGCAGGCACGAGGGGGCGGGCAATAATTCACCCCTCCACTTT. It specifies CASRHEGAGNNSPLHF.

CDR3 protein: CATSRGDTYTEAFF. The CDR3 DNA reads as TGTGCCACCAGCAGAGGGGACACCTACACTGAAGCTTTCTTT. This sequence joins TRBV15 and TRBJ1-1; TRBD1 might be the D (6 bases). CDR3 size: 14 residues. Germline CDR1 is LNHNV and CDR2 is YYDKDF (reference sequence). Trimming pared 1 base from V and 3 bases from J, leaving 9 bases between.

This sequence joins TRBV6-5 and TRBJ1-4; D perhaps matches TRBD1 (5 bases). Deletions cut 0 bases from V and 4 bases from J, with 9 bases between. This CDR3 contains 15 residues. Germline V gives CDR1 MNHEY, CDR2 SVGAGI. CDR3 sequence: CASSYSRGGNEKLFF. CDR3 DNA sequence: TGTGCCAGCAGTTACTCGCGGGGGGGTAATGAAAAACTGTTTTTT.

The V call is TRBV21-1, the J call TRBJ1-1; TRBD1 is the table's D call, not checked against the DNA. TRBV21-1 is classified as a pseudogene. The length of the CDR3 is 15 residues. The CDR3 region is CASSIPQTSNTEAFF. The CDR3 nucleotides are TGTGCCAGCAGCATTCCGCAAACATCTAACACTGAAGCTTTCTTT.

The chain joins TRBV6-2 or TRBV6-3 to TRBJ2-2; 8 bases match TRBD1. This CDR3 has 15 amino acids. V lost 2 bases and J lost 4; bases outside the gene matches: 3. Germline V CDR1 and CDR2: MNHEY, SVGEGT. This CDR3 is CASSYRTGTTGELFF. DNA for the CDR3: TGTGCCAGCAGTTACAGGACAGGGACCACCGGGGAGCTGTTTTTT.

V usage is TRBV10-2 and J usage is TRBJ2-5, with D possibly called TRBD1 or TRBD2 (9 bases each). The V end lost 4 bases, the J end lost 2 bases, and 20 bases lay between the germline ends. Germline-derived CDR1 and CDR2 are WSHSY and SAAADI. CDR3 length: 17 amino acids. The CDR3 reads CASSGQGGAGGQETQYF. The CDR3 bases are TGCGCCAGCAGTGGACAGGGGGGAGCGGGGGGACAAGAGACCCAGTACTTC.

This chain joins TRBV5-1 and TRBJ1-6; D might be TRBD1 (6 bases). The CDR3 runs to 15 residues. Germline V gene lookup returns CDR1 SGHRS and CDR2 YFSETQ. V was cut by 4 bases and J by 4 bases, with 12 bases left in between. CDR3 coding DNA: TGCGCCAGCAGCGGCACCGGACAGTATAATTCACCCCTCCACTTT. Translated, it gives CASSGTGQYNSPLHF.

The genes are TRBV9 and TRBJ2-1; D remains unclear. The CDR3 spans 13 residues. Germline assignment: CDR1 SGDLS and CDR2 YYNGEE. Trimming stripped 1 base from V and 2 bases from J, with 4 bases between. In nucleotides, the CDR3 is TGTGCCAGCAGCGTACAGACCTACAATGAGCAGTTCTTC. This gives the protein CASSVQTYNEQFF.

This clone has just one count. The chain has TRBV28 and TRBJ1-4; maybe TRBD1 (5 bases). V was trimmed by 6 bases and J by 6 bases, leaving 14 bases between them. The CDR3 totals 14 residues. Germline values: CDR1 MDHEN, CDR2 SYDVKM. The CDR3 loop is CASSLVQGYEKLFF. The CDR3 DNA follows: TGTGCCAGCAGCTTAGTCCAGGGATATGAAAAACTGTTTTTT.

The chain is built from TRBV6-2 or TRBV6-3 and TRBJ2-5; TRBD2 matches 9 bases. Germline loops: CDR1 MNHEY, CDR2 SVGEGT. CDR3 length: 17 residues. Losses at the gene ends were 2 bases for V and 7 bases for J; bases not matched to a gene: 14. CDR3 amino acids: CASSYPASGERSGTQYF. In DNA, the CDR3 is TGTGCCAGCAGTTACCCCGCTAGCGGGGAGCGAAGTGGGACCCAGTACTTC.

CDR3 in DNA: TGTGCCAGCAGGATAGAAGAGCGTGGCTACACCTTC. Its protein product is CASRIEERGYTF. The chain carries TRBV21-1 and TRBJ1-2. TRBV21-1 is a pseudogene segment. The CDR3 runs to 12 residues.